In this sample, the clone carrying this T cell receptor beta chain turned up a few times. The antigen is undetermined. Combining a sample-barcoded 5' primer with a J-beta primer mix, a second PCR ran for about 7 to 11 cycles. TCRdb called the 5' RACE reads again in MiXCR, with one record for every CDR3 protein. The repertoire holds 650,000 to 950,000 distinct CDR3 sequences, with approximately 48% as singletons. Sample donors were healthy Caucasian individuals that came from Russia, aged 6 to 90. Trimming shortened V by 1 base and J by 2 bases, and 13 bases separated the two germline ends. The CDR3 has 15 amino acids. CDR1 is SGHDT, CDR2 YYEEEE, per germline. The sample is drawn from a study of blood T cells in healthy people across ages. Looking at the study overall: Through template switching, about one barcoded beta molecule was captured per two T cells, as measured in model experiments.

Broader study findings: Researchers judged that diversity estimates from one million T cells fell short of true values. Versus aged donors, long-lived donors had higher diversity and more naive CD4+ cells.

Sequencing used blood. This receptor was obtained from a man aged 55 to 70 in good health. The genes are TRBV5-6 and TRBJ2-7; perhaps TRBD1 as D (5 bases). The CDR3 DNA sequence: TGTGCCAGCAGCTTGTCTAAGACAGATACCTACGAGCAGTACTTC. Translation: CASSLSKTDTYEQYF.